The 7 T cell receptor beta chains below come from one sample, sequenced in a study of blood T cell repertoires in COVID-19 (dated by TCRdb to the early 2020s). The library came from the immunoSEQ multiplex PCR assay. What TCRdb holds here is the immuneACCESS table cut down to in-frame rearrangements. Part of the clones is not present; checked against another copy, under half of the missing clones reflect an unresolved V gene, and the others are unexplained. The sample table shows around 91,000 clones, and around 85% are seen once. In total, the top ten clones hold approximately 13% of the sample. Sequencing was performed on peripheral blood. The receptors derive from a human donor in a cohort sampled during active COVID-19.

The chain uses TRBV10-3 and TRBJ2-7; TRBD1 might be the D (5 bases). Germline lookup yields CDR1 ENHRY and CDR2 SYGVKD. Trimming left V 6 bases short and J 2 bases short, with 11 bases between. The CDR3 is 13 residues long. The CDR3 loop is CAIRWGSTYEQYF. The CDR3 nucleotides read TGTGCCATCAGGTGGGGCTCCACCTACGAGCAGTACTTC.

This clone was observed a handful of times. This chain joins TRBV6-5 and TRBJ1-2; weak D call: TRBD1 (6 bases). Trimming cost V 1 base and J 6 bases, with 15 bases left between them. Per germline, CDR1 MNHEY and CDR2 SVGAGI. This CDR3 has 15 residues. CDR3 DNA: TGTGCCAGCAGTTACTTGGGTCTCCAGGGGCATGGCTACACCTTC. This sequence encodes CASSYLGLQGHGYTF.

This chain uses TRBV7-2 with TRBJ1-2; D gene unclear. Deletions cut 6 bases from V and 8 bases from J, with 19 bases between. Germline V gene lookup returns CDR1 SGHTA and CDR2 FQGNSA. CDR3 length equals 14 residues. CDR3 coding DNA: TGTGCCAGCAGTCGTGCCAAGACTGAGGCGGGCTACACCTTC. It translates to CASSRAKTEAGYTF.

V is TRBV5-8 and J is TRBJ2-6, with 7 bases fitting TRBD1. V trimming: 0 bases; J trimming: 0 bases; junction bases outside the gene matches: 9. CDR1 SGHTS and CDR2 YDEGEE come from the germline V gene. The length of the CDR3 is 19 residues. The CDR3 nucleotides read TGTGCCAGCAGCTTGGCCCGGGTCAGGGGGAACTCTGGGGCCAACGTCCTGACTTTC. It translates to CASSLARVRGNSGANVLTF.

The chain links TRBV5-5 to TRBJ1-5, with D perhaps TRBD1 (5 bases). V shed 0 bases and J shed 4 bases, with 11 bases lying between them. The germline V gene has CDR1 SGHKS and CDR2 YYEKEE (reference sequence). The CDR3 is 15 residues long. CDR3 protein: CASSLDGGANQPQHF. The CDR3 bases are TGTGCCAGCAGCTTGGACGGAGGGGCTAATCAGCCCCAGCATTTT.

This clone has only a few counts. The CDR3 DNA sequence: TGCGCCAGCAGCCAGCAGGTACGGAGGGACAGGGCTAACTATGGCTACACCTTC. It yields the protein CASSQQVRRDRANYGYTF. V gene TRBV4-1 combines with J gene TRBJ1-2; 9 bases line up with TRBD1. J gave up 0 bases and V 3 bases, and 11 bases lay outside the gene matches. The CDR3 length is 18 residues. CDR1 is MGHRA and CDR2 is YSYEKL in the germline V gene.

The V and J genes are TRBV9 and TRBJ2-1; 15 nucleotides agree with TRBD2. Germline CDR1 and CDR2: SGDLS and YYNGEE. V lost 5 bases and J lost 7; bases outside the gene matches: 7. The CDR3 loop spans 16 amino acids. In DNA form, the CDR3 reads TGTGCCAGCAGTGGACTAGCGGGAGGGCCGGGGAATGAGCAGTTCTTC. Encoded protein: CASSGLAGGPGNEQFF.